The 26 T cell receptor beta chains in this list originate from one sample, sequenced in a study of shared clonotypes between healthy human individuals. Profiling relied on immunoSEQ multiplex PCR, and the TCRdb table lists in-frame clones only, not all of them. In the table there are around 700,000 clones, 55% to 85% of which are singletons. The material sequenced was memory CD4+ T cells sorted from blood. Subset: CD45RA-negative fraction. These receptors came from a young woman in good health.

The chain employs TRBV5-1 and TRBJ2-3, with D uncertain. V dropped 4 bases and J dropped 4 bases, with 13 bases sitting between them. The CDR3 is 14 amino acids. Germline V gene sequence: CDR1 SGHRS, CDR2 YFSETQ. DNA for the CDR3: TGCGCCAGCAGCCGACCTGTTGGGGCAGATACGCAGTATTTT. Amino acid sequence: CASSRPVGADTQYF.

This clone was counted only a few times. The gene calls are TRBV2 and TRBJ1-3, with 9 nucleotides matching TRBD1. V lost 7 bases and J lost 2; bases outside the gene matches: 6. Germline V lookup: CDR1 SNHLY, CDR2 FYNNEI. The CDR3 is 15 amino acids. The CDR3 here is CASTEQGAPGNTIYF. CDR3 nucleotide sequence: TGTGCCAGCACGGAACAGGGGGCGCCTGGAAACACCATATATTTT.

This clone occurred a few times. This chain uses TRBV7-2 with TRBJ2-3; 16 bases line up with TRBD2. Unmatched junction bases numbered 6, after V lost 1 base and J lost 11 bases. Germline V lookup: CDR1 SGHTA, CDR2 FQGNSA. This CDR3 has 16 amino acids. As DNA, the CDR3 is TGTGCCAGCAGCTTAGGAGGTGGGACTAGCGGGAGGGGGCAGTATTTT. Translation: CASSLGGGTSGRGQYF.

This clone was seen just once. The V call is TRBV2, the J call TRBJ2-2; 10 nucleotides match TRBD2. The CDR3 covers 15 residues. Germline CDR1 is SNHLY and CDR2 is FYNNEI. V lost 3 bases to trimming and J lost 6 bases; unmatched junction nucleotides: 4. The CDR3 loop is CASSEVAGGPGELFF. The CDR3 region has the DNA TGTGCCAGCAGTGAGGTAGCGGGAGGTCCCGGGGAGCTGTTTTTT. Full variable domain (missing parts from reference TRBV2 and TRBJ2-2): EPEVTQTPSHQVTQMGQEVILRCVPISNHLYFYWYRQILGQKVEFLVSFYNNEISEKSEIFDDQFSVERPDGSNFTLKIRSTKLEDSAMYFCASSEVAGGPGELFFGEGSRLTVL.

The chain recombines TRBV28 with TRBJ2-5, with 9 bases aligning to TRBD2. Trimming removed 2 bases from V and 5 bases from J; junction bases left unmatched: 0. There are 13 residues in the CDR3. From germline, CDR1 is MDHEN and CDR2 SYDVKM. CDR3 coding DNA: TGTGCCAGCAGTTTAGCGGGGGGGGAGACCCAGTACTTC. Amino acids: CASSLAGGETQYF.

This clone has just a few counts. The chain links TRBV18 to TRBJ1-2, with a possible D match to TRBD1 (5 bases). Germline assignment: CDR1 KGHSH and CDR2 LQKENI. This CDR3 has 16 residues. V was pared by 2 bases and J by 8 bases, with 21 bases between. The CDR3 coding sequence is TGTGCCAGCTCACCAGGTTTTGACGGGGGAAGTTTGGGCTACACCTTC. It is translated as CASSPGFDGGSLGYTF.

This clone appeared once. With a much larger clone just one base away, this may be a read error. Additional DNA sequences in this sample encode the identical CDR3. This chain links TRBV28 with TRBJ1-5; the match to TRBD1 covers 9 bases. The germline gives CDR1 MDHEN, CDR2 SYDVKM. The ends lost 4 bases at V and 4 bases at J; junction bases unmatched: 2. CDR3 length: 14 residues. CDR3 in amino acids: CASSSGQGNQPQHF. The CDR3 bases are TGTGCCAGCAGTTCGGGACAGGGTAATCAGCCCCAGCATTTT.

The rearrangement joins TRBV5-4 to TRBJ2-5; tentatively, D is TRBD2 (6 bases). CDR3 size: 14 residues. The V and J ends lost 3 bases and 1 base respectively, with 10 bases between them. Looked up from germline, CDR1 is SGHNT and CDR2 is YYREEE (reference sequence). CDR3 in DNA: TGTGCCAGCAGCTCCGGGACTGTCCAAGAGACCCAGTACTTC. Translating it yields CASSSGTVQETQYF.

For this clone: Other nucleotide sequences in the sample specify the same CDR3. DNA of the CDR3: TGTGCCAGCAGTAGAACAGGGTCCTACGAGCAGTACTTC. Translating it yields CASSRTGSYEQYF. This chain uses TRBV27 with TRBJ2-7, with TRBD1 as a possible D gene (6 bases). Germline assignment: CDR1 MNHEY and CDR2 SMNVEV (reference sequence). The V end was cut by 5 bases, the J end by 1 base, with 9 bases between. CDR3 length: 13 amino acids.

The rearrangement links TRBV6-5 to TRBJ1-2; perhaps TRBD1 as D (5 bases). Deletions cut 7 bases from V and 2 bases from J, with 11 bases between. Germline CDR1 is MNHEY and CDR2 is SVGAGI. The length of the CDR3 is 13 residues. CDR3 region: CASTRGLNYGYTF. The CDR3 DNA sequence: TGTGCCAGCACTAGGGGACTGAACTATGGCTACACCTTC.

The chain uses TRBV18 and TRBJ1-5; 9 positions agree with TRBD1. V gave up 5 bases and J gave up 7 bases; unmatched junction bases: 9. This CDR3 region has 15 residues. Germline CDR1 reads KGHSH; CDR2 reads LQKENI. The CDR3 nucleotides are TGTGCCAGCTCAGAACCGGGACAGGGAAACCAGCCCCAGCATTTT. Translated, it gives CASSEPGQGNQPQHF. The whole variable domain, remainder taken from reference TRBV18 and TRBJ1-5, is NAGVMQNPRHLVRRRGQEARLRCSPMKGHSHVYWYRQLPEEGLKFMVYLQKENIIDESGMPKERFSAEFPKEGPSILRIQQVVRGDSAAYFCASSEPGQGNQPQHFGDGTRLSIL.

V gene TRBV28 combines with J gene TRBJ1-4; D gene ambiguous. Germline-derived CDR1 and CDR2 are MDHEN and SYDVKM. The V end lost 5 bases, the J end lost 8 bases, and 12 bases lay between the germline ends. The CDR3 is 13 residues long. CDR3 bases: TGTGCCAGCAGTCTGGGGTATTGGGAAAAACTGTTTTTT. Protein sequence: CASSLGYWEKLFF. Full variable domain (rest looked up from reference TRBV28 and TRBJ1-4): DVKVTQSSRYLVKRTGEKVFLECVQDMDHENMFWYRQDPGLGLRLIYFSYDVKMKEKGDIPEGYSVSREKKERFSLILESASTNQTSMYLCASSLGYWEKLFFGSGTQLSVL.

DNA of the CDR3: TGTGCCAGTAGTTCCTATCTGACAGCGGATAATGAAAAACTGTTTTTT. Its protein is CASSSYLTADNEKLFF. The chain employs TRBV19 and TRBJ1-4, with a tentative D call TRBD1 (5 bases). Germline CDR1 reads LNHDA; CDR2 reads SQIVND (reference sequence). The CDR3 runs 16 residues. Trimming took 5 bases from V and 4 from J, leaving 17 bases between them.

V and J are TRBV5-1 and TRBJ1-3; D is undetermined. This CDR3 comprises 13 residues. Trimming shortened V by 2 bases and J by 9 bases, and 12 bases separated the two germline ends. From germline, CDR1 is SGHRS and CDR2 YFSETQ. This CDR3 is CASSFSELGTIYF. CDR3 bases: TGCGCCAGCAGCTTCTCGGAATTGGGCACCATATATTTT.

V usage is TRBV7-9 and J usage is TRBJ2-4, with a tentative D call TRBD1 (5 bases). The length of the CDR3 is 15 residues. From germline, CDR1 is SEHNR and CDR2 FQNEAQ (reference sequence). Trimming pared 4 bases from V and 0 bases from J, leaving 10 bases between. Written as DNA, the CDR3 is TGTGCCAGCAGCTCCACAGGTACAGCCAAAAACATTCAGTACTTC. Protein: CASSSTGTAKNIQYF.

Only a few counts were recorded for this clone. The chain employs TRBV7-9 and TRBJ1-4, with D possibly being TRBD1 (6 bases). The CDR3 is 14 amino acids. Germline V CDR1 and CDR2: SEHNR, FQNEAQ (reference sequence). V was cut by 5 bases and J by 4 bases, with 11 bases left in between. Here the CDR3 DNA reads TGTGCCAGCAGCCCGGACAGCTTTAATGAAAAACTGTTTTTT. Translation gives CASSPDSFNEKLFF.

The J gene is TRBJ2-5, the V gene TRBV28; 7 bases are shared with TRBD1. V shed 5 bases and J 5 bases; nucleotides not matched to a gene: 11. Germline V lookup: CDR1 MDHEN, CDR2 SYDVKM. The CDR3 covers 15 residues. The CDR3 sequence is CASSLAQGVFETQYF. For the CDR3, the DNA is TGTGCCAGCAGTCTTGCCCAGGGGGTTTTTGAGACCCAGTACTTC.

The chain is built from TRBV2 and TRBJ1-2; D perhaps matches TRBD1 (5 bases). V was clipped by 4 bases and J by 4 bases, with 10 bases between them. The germline V gene has CDR1 SNHLY and CDR2 FYNNEI. The CDR3 length is 13 residues. CDR3 sequence (DNA): TGTGCCAGCAGTGGGGGCGGGGCCTATGGCTACACCTTC. Translated: CASSGGGAYGYTF.

The chain couples TRBV27 to TRBJ2-7; D gene unclear. The CDR3 consists of 15 residues. Per germline, CDR1 MNHEY and CDR2 SMNVEV (reference sequence). V lost 6 bases and J lost 5, with 20 bases in between. The CDR3 here is CASRSPGPPIHEQYF. DNA of the CDR3: TGTGCCAGCAGGTCCCCCGGGCCACCTATCCACGAGCAGTACTTC.

The chain combines TRBV5-4 with TRBJ1-4; a possible D gene is TRBD1 (5 bases). This CDR3 is built from 17 residues. V shed 4 bases and J shed 3 bases, with 19 bases lying between them. The germline CDR1 and CDR2 sequences are SGHNT and YYREEE (reference sequence). CDR3 DNA: TGTGCCAGCAGCCAAGCAGGGATCCGGGTCTCTAATGAAAAACTGTTTTTT. Amino acids: CASSQAGIRVSNEKLFF. Variable domain in full (rest from reference TRBV5-4 and TRBJ1-4): ETGVTQSPTHLIKTRGQQVTLRCSSQSGHNTVSWYQQALGQGPQFIFQYYREEENGRGNFPPRFSGLQFPNYSSELNVNALELDDSALYLCASSQAGIRVSNEKLFFGSGTQLSVL.

This sequence joins TRBV6-5 and TRBJ2-7; D is unclear. This CDR3 contains 13 residues. The V and J ends lost 6 bases and 2 bases respectively, with 11 bases between them. The germline V gene encodes CDR1 MNHEY and CDR2 SVGAGI. CDR3 nucleotide sequence: TGTGCCAGCAGCTCTAGTGGCACCTACGAGCAGTACTTC. Amino acids: CASSSSGTYEQYF.

This clone was detected only a few times. The chain joins TRBV6-1 to TRBJ1-5, with 7 bases lining up with TRBD1. The CDR3 totals 14 residues. CDR1 is MNHNS and CDR2 is SASEGT in the germline V gene. Trimming removed 11 bases from V and 0 bases from J; junction bases left unmatched: 7. The CDR3 coding sequence is TGTGCCCGACAGGGACTAAGTAGCAATCAGCCCCAGCATTTT. Its translation is CARQGLSSNQPQHF.

The chain combines TRBV2 with TRBJ2-5; D not resolved. Judging by the DNA end, TRBJ2-7 fits better; the J call may be wrong. The germline CDR1 and CDR2 sequences are SNHLY and FYNNEI. The CDR3 is 11 amino acids. CDR3 in DNA: TGTGCCAGCAGTATAGAGTACGAGCAGTACTTC. It encodes CASSIEYEQYF.

V gene TRBV28 combines with J gene TRBJ1-2; D is uncertain. The germline V and J ends were trimmed by 4 bases and 8 bases, with 26 bases remaining between them. CDR1 and CDR2 (germline): MDHEN, SYDVKM. The CDR3 runs 17 residues. CDR3 bases: TGTGCCAGCAGTTCTGGCACCTCGGGCCGCCGACTTGGGGGCTACACCTTC. Translation gives CASSSGTSGRRLGGYTF.

The chain combines TRBV28 with TRBJ2-7, with TRBD1 matching 11 bases. V trimming: 6 bases; J trimming: 3 bases; junction bases outside the gene matches: 4. The germline CDR1 and CDR2 sequences are MDHEN and SYDVKM. The CDR3 spans 14 residues. CDR3 sequence: CASRTGTGGYEQYF. The CDR3 DNA follows: TGTGCCAGCAGGACCGGGACAGGGGGCTACGAGCAGTACTTC.

About this clone: Other DNA sequences in the same sample also yield this CDR3. The gene calls are TRBV29-1 and TRBJ2-5, with a possible D match to TRBD1 (7 bases). Germline CDR1 reads SQVTM; CDR2 reads ANQGSEA. This CDR3 spans 13 amino acids. V lost 6 bases and J 2 bases, leaving 13 bases between the germline ends. CDR3 DNA: TGCAGCGTGGCAGGGGGGATACAAGAGACCCAGTACTTC. Translating gives CSVAGGIQETQYF. Full variable domain (remainder filled in from reference TRBV29-1 and TRBJ2-5): SAVISQKPSRDICQRGTSLTIQCQVDSQVTMMFWYRQQPGQSLTLIATANQGSEATYESGFVIDKFPISRPNLTFSTLTVSNMSPEDSSIYLCSVAGGIQETQYFGPGTRLLVL.